This T cell receptor beta chain emerged from a study of resident and recirculating memory T cells in vitiligo. Assay used: immunoSEQ multiplex PCR; TCRdb lists only in-frame clones, some missing. The repertoire holds roughly 80,000 clones, with around 90% as singletons. V was shortened by 11 bases and J by 7 bases, with 11 bases between the two germline ends. The CDR3 runs 11 residues. CDR1 is MDHEN and CDR2 is SYDVKM in the germline V gene. Sequencing input: blood. The chain employs TRBV28 and TRBJ2-2; D perhaps matches TRBD1 (5 bases). The origin of this receptor is a male donor with vitiligo. DNA of the CDR3: TGTGCCCTTCTCCAGGGCGGGGAGCTGTTTTTT. It encodes CALLQGGELFF.